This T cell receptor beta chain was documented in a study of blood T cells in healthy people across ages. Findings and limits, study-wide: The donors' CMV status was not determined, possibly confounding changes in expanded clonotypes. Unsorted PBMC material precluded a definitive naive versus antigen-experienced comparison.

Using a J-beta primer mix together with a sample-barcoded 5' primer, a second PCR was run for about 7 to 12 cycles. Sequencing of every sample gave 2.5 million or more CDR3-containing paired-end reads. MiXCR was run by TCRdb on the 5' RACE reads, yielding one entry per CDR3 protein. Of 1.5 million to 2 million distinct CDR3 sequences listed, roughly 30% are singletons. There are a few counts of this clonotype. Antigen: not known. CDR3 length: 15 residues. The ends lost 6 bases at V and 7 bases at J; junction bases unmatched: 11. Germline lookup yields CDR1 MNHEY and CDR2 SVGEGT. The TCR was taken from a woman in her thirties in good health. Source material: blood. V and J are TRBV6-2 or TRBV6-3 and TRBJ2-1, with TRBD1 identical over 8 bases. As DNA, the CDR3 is TGTGCCAGCAGAGTCCAGGGGGCAAACGTGAATGAGCAGTTCTTC. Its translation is CASRVQGANVNEQFF.